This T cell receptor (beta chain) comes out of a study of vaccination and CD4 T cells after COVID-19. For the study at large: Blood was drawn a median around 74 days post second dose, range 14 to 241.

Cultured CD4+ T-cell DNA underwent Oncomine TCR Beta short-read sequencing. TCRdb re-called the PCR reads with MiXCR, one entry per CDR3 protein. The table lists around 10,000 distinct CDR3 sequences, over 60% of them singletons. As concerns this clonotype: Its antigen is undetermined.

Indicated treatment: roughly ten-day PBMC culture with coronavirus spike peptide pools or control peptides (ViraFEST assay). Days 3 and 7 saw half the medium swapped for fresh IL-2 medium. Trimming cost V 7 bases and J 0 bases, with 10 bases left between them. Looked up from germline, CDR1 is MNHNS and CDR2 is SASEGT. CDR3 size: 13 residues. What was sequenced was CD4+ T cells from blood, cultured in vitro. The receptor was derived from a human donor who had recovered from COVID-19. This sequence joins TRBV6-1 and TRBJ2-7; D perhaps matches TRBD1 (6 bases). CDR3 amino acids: CASTQTGSYEQYF. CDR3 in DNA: TGTGCCAGCACTCAGACAGGCTCCTACGAGCAGTACTTC.